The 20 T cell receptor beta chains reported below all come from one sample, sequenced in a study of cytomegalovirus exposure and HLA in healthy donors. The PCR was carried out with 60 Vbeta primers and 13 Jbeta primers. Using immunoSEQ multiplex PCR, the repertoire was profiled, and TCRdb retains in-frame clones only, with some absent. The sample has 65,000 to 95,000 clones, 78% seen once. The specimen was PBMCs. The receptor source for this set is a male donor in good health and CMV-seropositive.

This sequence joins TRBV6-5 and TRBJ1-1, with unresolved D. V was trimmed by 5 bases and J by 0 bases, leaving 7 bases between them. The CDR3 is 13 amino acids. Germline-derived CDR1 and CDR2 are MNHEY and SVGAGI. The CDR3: CASSVDLNTEAFF. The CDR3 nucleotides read TGTGCCAGCAGTGTAGATCTGAACACTGAAGCTTTCTTT.

CDR3 in amino acids: CASSLVNRYGYTF. CDR3 nucleotides: TGCGCCAGCAGCTTAGTAAATCGGTATGGCTACACCTTC. The gene calls are TRBV5-1 and TRBJ1-2, with D hard to call. Germline V lookup: CDR1 SGHRS, CDR2 YFSETQ. CDR3 length equals 13 residues. V lost 2 bases and J lost 5, with 10 bases in between.

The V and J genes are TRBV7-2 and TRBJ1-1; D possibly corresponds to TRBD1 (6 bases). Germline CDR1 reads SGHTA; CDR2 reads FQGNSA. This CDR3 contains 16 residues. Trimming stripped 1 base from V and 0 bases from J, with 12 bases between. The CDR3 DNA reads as TGTGCCAGCAGCTTAGTAAGTGGACAGTTGAACACTGAAGCTTTCTTT. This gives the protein CASSLVSGQLNTEAFF.

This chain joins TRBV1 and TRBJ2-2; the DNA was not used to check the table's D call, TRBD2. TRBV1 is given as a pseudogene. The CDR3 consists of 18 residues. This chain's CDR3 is CTSSQRTGTSGNTGELFF. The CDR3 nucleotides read TGCACCAGCAGCCAGAGGACCGGGACTAGCGGAAACACCGGGGAGCTGTTTTTT.

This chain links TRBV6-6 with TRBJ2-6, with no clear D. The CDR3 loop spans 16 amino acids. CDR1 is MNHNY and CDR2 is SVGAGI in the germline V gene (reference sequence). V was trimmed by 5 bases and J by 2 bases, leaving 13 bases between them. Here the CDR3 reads CASSPLGAAGANVLTF. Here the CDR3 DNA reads TGTGCCAGCAGTCCTCTAGGCGCGGCTGGGGCCAACGTCCTGACTTTC.

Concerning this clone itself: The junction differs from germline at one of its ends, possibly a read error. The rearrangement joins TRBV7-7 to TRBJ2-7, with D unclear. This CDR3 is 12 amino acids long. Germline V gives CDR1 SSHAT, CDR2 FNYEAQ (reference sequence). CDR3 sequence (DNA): TGTGCTAGCAGCTTCCGTTGCTACGAGCAGTACTTC. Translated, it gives CASSFRCYEQYF. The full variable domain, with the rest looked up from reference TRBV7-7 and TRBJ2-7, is GAGVSQSPRYKVTKRGQDVTLRCDPISSHATLYWYQQALGQGPEFLTYFNYEAQPDKSGLPSDRFSAERPEGSISTLTIQRTEQRDSAMYRCASSFRCYEQYFGPGTRLTVT.

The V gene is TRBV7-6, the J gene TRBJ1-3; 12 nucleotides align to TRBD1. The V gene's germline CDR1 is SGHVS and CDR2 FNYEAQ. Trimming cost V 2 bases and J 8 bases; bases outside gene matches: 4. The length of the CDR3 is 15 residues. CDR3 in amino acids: CASSLRDRGLDTIYF. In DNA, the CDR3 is TGTGCCAGCAGCTTACGGGACAGGGGGCTAGACACCATATATTTT.

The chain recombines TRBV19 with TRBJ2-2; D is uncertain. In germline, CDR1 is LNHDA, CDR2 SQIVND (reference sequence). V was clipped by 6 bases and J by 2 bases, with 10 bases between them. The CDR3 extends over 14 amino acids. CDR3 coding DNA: TGTGCCAGTAGCAGCGCTGCTAACACCGGGGAGCTGTTTTTT. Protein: CASSSAANTGELFF.

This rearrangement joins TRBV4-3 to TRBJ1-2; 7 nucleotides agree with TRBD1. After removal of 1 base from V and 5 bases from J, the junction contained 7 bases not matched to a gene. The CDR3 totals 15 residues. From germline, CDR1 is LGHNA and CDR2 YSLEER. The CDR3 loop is CASSQVTGVQYGYTF. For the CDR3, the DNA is TGCGCCAGCAGCCAAGTTACAGGGGTACAATATGGCTACACCTTC.

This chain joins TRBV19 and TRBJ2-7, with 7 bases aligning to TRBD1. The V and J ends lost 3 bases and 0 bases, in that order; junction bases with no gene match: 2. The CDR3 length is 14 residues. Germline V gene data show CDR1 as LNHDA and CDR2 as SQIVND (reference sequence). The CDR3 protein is CASSIWDSSYEQYF. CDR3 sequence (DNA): TGTGCCAGTAGTATCTGGGACAGCTCCTACGAGCAGTACTTC.

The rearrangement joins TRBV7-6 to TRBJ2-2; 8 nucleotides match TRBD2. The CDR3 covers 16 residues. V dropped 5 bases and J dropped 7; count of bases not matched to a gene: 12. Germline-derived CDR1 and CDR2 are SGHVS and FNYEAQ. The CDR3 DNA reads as TGTGCCAGCAGCCTGCTCGGGGCGGGAGGTGGCGGGGAGCTGTTTTTT. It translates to CASSLLGAGGGGELFF.

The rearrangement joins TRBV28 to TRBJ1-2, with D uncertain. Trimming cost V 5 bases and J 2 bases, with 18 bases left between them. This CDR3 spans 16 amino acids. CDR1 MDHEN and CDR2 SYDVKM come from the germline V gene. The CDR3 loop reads CASSPETWPVNYGYTF. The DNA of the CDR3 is TGTGCCAGCAGTCCAGAAACATGGCCCGTCAACTATGGCTACACCTTC.

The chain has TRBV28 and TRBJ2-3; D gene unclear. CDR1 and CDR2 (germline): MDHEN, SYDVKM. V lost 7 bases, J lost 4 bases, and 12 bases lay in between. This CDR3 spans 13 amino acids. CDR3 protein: CASNRQAADTQYF. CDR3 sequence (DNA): TGTGCCAGCAACCGCCAGGCTGCAGATACGCAGTATTTT.

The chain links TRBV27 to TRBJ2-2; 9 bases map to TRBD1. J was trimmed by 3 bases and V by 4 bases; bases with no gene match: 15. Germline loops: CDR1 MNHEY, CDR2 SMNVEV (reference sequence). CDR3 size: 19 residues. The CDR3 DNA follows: TGTGCCAGCAGTTATTCCCCAATTCCGGGACAGGGCGACACCGGGGAGCTGTTTTTT. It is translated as CASSYSPIPGQGDTGELFF.

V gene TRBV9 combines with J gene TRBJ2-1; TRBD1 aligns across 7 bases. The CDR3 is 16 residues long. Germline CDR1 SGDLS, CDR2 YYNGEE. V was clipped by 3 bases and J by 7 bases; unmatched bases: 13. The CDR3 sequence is CASSASLRDSSNEQFF. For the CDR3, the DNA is TGTGCCAGCAGCGCGTCCCTCCGGGACAGCTCGAATGAGCAGTTCTTC.

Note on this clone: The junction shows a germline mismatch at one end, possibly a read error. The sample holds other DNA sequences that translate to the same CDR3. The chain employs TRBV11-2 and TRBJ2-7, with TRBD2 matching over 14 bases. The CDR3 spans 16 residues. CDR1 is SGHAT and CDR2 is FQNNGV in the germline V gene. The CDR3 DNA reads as TGTGCTAGCAGCTTAGCGGGGACTAGCGGGAGTTACGAGCAGTACTTC. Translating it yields CASSLAGTSGSYEQYF.

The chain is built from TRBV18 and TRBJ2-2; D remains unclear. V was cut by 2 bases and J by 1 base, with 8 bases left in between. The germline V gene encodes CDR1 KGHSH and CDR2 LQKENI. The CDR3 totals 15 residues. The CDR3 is CASSPSGGNTGELFF. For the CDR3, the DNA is TGTGCCAGCTCACCATCTGGCGGGAACACCGGGGAGCTGTTTTTT. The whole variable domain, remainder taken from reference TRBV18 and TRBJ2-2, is NAGVMQNPRHLVRRRGQEARLRCSPMKGHSHVYWYRQLPEEGLKFMVYLQKENIIDESGMPKERFSAEFPKEGPSILRIQQVVRGDSAAYFCASSPSGGNTGELFFGEGSRLTVL.

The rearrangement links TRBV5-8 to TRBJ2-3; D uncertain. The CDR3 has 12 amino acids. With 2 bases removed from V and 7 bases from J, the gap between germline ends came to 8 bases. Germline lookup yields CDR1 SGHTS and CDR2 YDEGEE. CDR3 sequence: CASSLTANTQYF. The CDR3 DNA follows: TGTGCCAGCAGCTTAACAGCTAATACGCAGTATTTT.

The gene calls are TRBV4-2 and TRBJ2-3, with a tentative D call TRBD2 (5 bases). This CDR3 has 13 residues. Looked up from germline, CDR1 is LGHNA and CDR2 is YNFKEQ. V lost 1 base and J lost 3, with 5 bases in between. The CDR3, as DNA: TGTGCCAGCAGCCAAGCGGGAACAGATACGCAGTATTTT. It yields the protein CASSQAGTDTQYF.

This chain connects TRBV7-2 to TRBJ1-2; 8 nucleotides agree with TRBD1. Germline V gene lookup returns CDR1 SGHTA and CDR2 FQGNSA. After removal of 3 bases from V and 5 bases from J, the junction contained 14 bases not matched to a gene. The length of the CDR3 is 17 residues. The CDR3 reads CASSFSWTGIGNYGYTF. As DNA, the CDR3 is TGTGCCAGCAGCTTCTCATGGACAGGGATTGGAAATTATGGCTACACCTTC. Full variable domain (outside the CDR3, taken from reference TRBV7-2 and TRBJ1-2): GAGVSQSPSNKVTEKGKDVELRCDPISGHTALYWYRQSLGQGLEFLIYFQGNSAPDKSGLPSDRFSAERTGGSVSTLTIQRTQQEDSAVYLCASSFSWTGIGNYGYTFGSGTRLTVV.